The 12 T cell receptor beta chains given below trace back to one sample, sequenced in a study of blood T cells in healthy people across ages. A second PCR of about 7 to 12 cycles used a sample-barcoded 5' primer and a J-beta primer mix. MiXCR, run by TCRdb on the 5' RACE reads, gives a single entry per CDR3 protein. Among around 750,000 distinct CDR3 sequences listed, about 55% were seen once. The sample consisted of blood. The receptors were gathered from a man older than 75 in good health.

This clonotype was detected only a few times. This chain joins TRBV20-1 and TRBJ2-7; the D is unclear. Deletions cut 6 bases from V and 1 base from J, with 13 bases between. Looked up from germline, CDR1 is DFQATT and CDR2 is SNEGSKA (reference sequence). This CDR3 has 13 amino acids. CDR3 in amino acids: CSAPNPVSYEQYF. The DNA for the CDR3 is TGCAGTGCCCCAAACCCGGTTTCCTACGAGCAGTACTTC.

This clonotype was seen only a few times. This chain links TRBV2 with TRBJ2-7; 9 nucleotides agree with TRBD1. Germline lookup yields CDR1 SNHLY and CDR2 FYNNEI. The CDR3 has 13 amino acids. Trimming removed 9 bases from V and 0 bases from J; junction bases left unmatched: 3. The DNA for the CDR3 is TGTGCCAGGGGGACAGGGTCCTCCTACGAGCAGTACTTC. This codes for CARGTGSSYEQYF.

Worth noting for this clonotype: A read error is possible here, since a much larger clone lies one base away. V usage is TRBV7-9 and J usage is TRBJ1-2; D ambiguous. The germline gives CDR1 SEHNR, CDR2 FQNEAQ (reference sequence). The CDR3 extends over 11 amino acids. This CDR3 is CSSSPEVGYTF. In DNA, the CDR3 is TGTTCCAGCAGCCCAGAGGTGGGCTACACCTTC.

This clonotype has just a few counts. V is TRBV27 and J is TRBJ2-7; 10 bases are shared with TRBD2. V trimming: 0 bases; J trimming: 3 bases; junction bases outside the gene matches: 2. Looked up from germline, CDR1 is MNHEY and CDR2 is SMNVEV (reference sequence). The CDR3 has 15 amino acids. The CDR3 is CASSLSRTSGYEQYF. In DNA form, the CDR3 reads TGTGCCAGCAGTTTATCGAGGACTAGCGGCTACGAGCAGTACTTC.

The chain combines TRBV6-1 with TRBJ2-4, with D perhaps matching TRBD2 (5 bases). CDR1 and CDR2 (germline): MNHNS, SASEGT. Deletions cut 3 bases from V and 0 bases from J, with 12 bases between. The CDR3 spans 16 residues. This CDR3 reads CASSEWLARAKNIQYF. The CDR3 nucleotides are TGTGCCAGCAGTGAGTGGCTAGCACGAGCCAAAAACATTCAGTACTTC.

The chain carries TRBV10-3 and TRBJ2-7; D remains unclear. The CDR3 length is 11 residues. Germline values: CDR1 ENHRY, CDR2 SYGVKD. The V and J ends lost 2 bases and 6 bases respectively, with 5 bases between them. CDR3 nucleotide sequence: TGTGCCATCAGTGAGCGGGCCGAGCAGTACTTC. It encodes CAISERAEQYF.

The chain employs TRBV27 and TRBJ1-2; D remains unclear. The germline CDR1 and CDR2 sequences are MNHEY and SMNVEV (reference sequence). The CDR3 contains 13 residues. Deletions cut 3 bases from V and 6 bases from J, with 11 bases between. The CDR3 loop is CASSFKALDGYTF. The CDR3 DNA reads TGTGCCAGCAGTTTCAAGGCCTTGGATGGCTACACCTTC.

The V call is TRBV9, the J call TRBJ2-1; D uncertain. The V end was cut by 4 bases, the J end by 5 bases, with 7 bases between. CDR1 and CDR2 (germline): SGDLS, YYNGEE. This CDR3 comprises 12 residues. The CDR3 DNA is TGTGCCAGCAGCCCCCAAGACAATGAGCAGTTCTTC. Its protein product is CASSPQDNEQFF.

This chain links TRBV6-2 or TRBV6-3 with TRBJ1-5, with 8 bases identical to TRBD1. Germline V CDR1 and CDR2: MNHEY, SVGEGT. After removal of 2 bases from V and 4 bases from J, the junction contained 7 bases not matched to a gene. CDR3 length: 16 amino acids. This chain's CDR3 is CASSYLTGARNQPQHF. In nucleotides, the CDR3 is TGTGCCAGCAGTTACCTGACAGGGGCAAGGAATCAGCCCCAGCATTTT.

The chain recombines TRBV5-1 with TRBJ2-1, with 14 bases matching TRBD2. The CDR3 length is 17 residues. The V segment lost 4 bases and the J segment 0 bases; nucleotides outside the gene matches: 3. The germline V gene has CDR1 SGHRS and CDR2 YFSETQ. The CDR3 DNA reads TGCGCCAGCAGCGCCGGGACTAGCGGGAGCTCCTACAATGAGCAGTTCTTC. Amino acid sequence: CASSAGTSGSSYNEQFF. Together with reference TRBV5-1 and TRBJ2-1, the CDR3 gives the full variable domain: KAGVTQTPRYLIKTRGQQVTLSCSPISGHRSVSWYQQTPGQGLQFLFEYFSETQRNKGNFPGRFSGRQFSNSRSEMNVSTLELGDSALYLCASSAGTSGSSYNEQFFGPGTRLTVL.

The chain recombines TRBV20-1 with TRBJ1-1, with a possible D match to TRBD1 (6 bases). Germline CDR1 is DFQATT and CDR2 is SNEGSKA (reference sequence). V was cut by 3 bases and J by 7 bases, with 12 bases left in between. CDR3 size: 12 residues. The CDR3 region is CSASRTVNEAFF. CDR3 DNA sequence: TGCAGTGCTAGTCGGACAGTAAATGAAGCTTTCTTT.

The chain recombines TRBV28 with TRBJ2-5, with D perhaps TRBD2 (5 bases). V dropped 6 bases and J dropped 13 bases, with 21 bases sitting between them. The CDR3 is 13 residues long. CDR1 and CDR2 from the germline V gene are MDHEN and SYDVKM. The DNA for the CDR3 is TGTGCCAGCAGCCAAGGAGGAAGGGCCGAGCGGTACTTC. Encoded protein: CASSQGGRAERYF.